The clone carrying this TCR beta chain was seen ten or more times. The data derive from a study of regulatory T cells in long-lasting Graves disease. Specified time point: persistent/refractory GD, antithyroid drugs over 5 years with positive TRAb. The TCR library was prepared using RNA isolated from PBMCs. The EDTA tubes were filled with around 8.5 milliliters of drawn peripheral blood. The authors built TCR beta libraries using iRepertoire HTBI primers and Arm-PCR of CDR3 regions. TCRdb analysed the multiplex PCR reads with MiXCR anew, one entry per CDR3 protein. The sample records over 300,000 distinct CDR3 sequences, roughly 21% being singletons. With 6 bases clipped from V and 5 bases from J, the junction kept 5 bases outside the gene matches. The germline CDR1 and CDR2 sequences are DFQATT and SNEGSKA (reference sequence). The CDR3 totals 12 residues.

The V call is TRBV20-1, the J call TRBJ2-5; the match to TRBD2 covers 8 bases. This sequence originates from a female donor with Graves disease. The source material was peripheral blood mononuclear cells (PBMCs), sampled when the disease was refractory, from a patient treated with antithyroid drugs. The CDR3 protein is CSALAGLETQYF. CDR3 DNA: TGCAGTGCGTTAGCGGGACTGGAGACCCAGTACTTC.